The 15 T cell receptor beta chains given below trace back to one sample, sequenced in a study of CD8 T cells in Susac syndrome. Random hexamers were used to reverse transcribe an amount of roughly 0.45 to 1 ug RNA. Each CDR3 protein gets one entry after TCRdb re-called the immunoSEQ multiplex PCR reads with MiXCR. The sample yields about 440,000 distinct CDR3 sequences, around 85% seen once. Sequenced sample: CD8+ T cells from PBMCs. The source is a human donor with multiple sclerosis.

This chain uses TRBV4-1 with TRBJ1-5; D may be TRBD1 (6 bases). CDR1 MGHRA and CDR2 YSYEKL come from the germline V gene. This CDR3 has 16 amino acids. The V gene lost 0 bases and the J gene lost 3 bases, with 12 bases spanning the gap. In DNA, the CDR3 is TGCGCCAGCAGCCAAGAACCAGGGGCGAACAATCAGCCCCAGCATTTT. Translated, it gives CASSQEPGANNQPQHF.

The rearrangement links TRBV19 to TRBJ2-1; no definite D call. Germline V gene data show CDR1 as LNHDA and CDR2 as SQIVND (reference sequence). CDR3 length: 15 amino acids. V lost 5 bases and J 3 bases, leaving 14 bases between the germline ends. The CDR3 DNA reads TGTGCCAGTAGTCTCCACGGGCCTGTCTACAATGAGCAGTTCTTC. Amino acids: CASSLHGPVYNEQFF.

This chain links TRBV30 with TRBJ2-2; a weak D match, TRBD1 (6 bases). Germline CDR1 GTSNPN, CDR2 SVGIG (reference sequence). The V and J ends lost 1 base and 2 bases respectively, with 8 bases between them. This CDR3 is 14 amino acids long. CDR3 DNA sequence: TGTGCCTGGAGTGGGACAGCAAACACCGGGGAGCTGTTTTTT. Its protein product is CAWSGTANTGELFF.

J is TRBJ2-2 and V is TRBV11-2; 10 bases map to TRBD1. Germline CDR1 reads SGHAT; CDR2 reads FQNNGV. This CDR3 is 16 amino acids long. V lost 4 bases and J lost 2; bases outside the gene matches: 4. The CDR3 DNA follows: TGTGCCAGCAGCTCGGACAGGGGGAGAAACACCGGGGAGCTGTTTTTT. Its translation: CASSSDRGRNTGELFF.

The V call is TRBV7-9, the J call TRBJ2-5; unclear D gene. The CDR3 spans 15 residues. CDR1 SEHNR and CDR2 FQNEAQ come from the germline V gene (reference sequence). V was shortened by 1 base and J by 2 bases, with 11 bases between the two germline ends. CDR3: CASSLGWSEQETQYF. The CDR3 DNA is TGTGCCAGCAGCTTAGGGTGGTCAGAACAAGAGACCCAGTACTTC.

The CDR3 loop reads CASSQDQGQGSIYNEQFF. CDR3 coding DNA: TGCGCCAGCAGCCAAGATCAGGGTCAGGGTTCGATCTACAATGAGCAGTTCTTC. This sequence joins TRBV4-1 and TRBJ2-1, with a weak D call TRBD1 (5 bases). Germline CDR1 is MGHRA and CDR2 is YSYEKL. CDR3 length: 18 residues. Trimming shortened V by 0 bases and J by 3 bases, and 18 bases separated the two germline ends.

The gene calls are TRBV2 and TRBJ2-7; 7 bases fit TRBD1. With V trimmed by 8 bases and J by 2 bases, 12 bases remained unmatched. This CDR3 is built from 15 residues. Germline CDR1 SNHLY, CDR2 FYNNEI. CDR3 in amino acids: CASRVFGTEPYEQYF. The CDR3 nucleotides are TGTGCCAGCCGGGTGTTCGGGACAGAGCCCTACGAGCAGTACTTC.

This sequence joins TRBV12-3 or TRBV12-4 and TRBJ2-3; TRBD2 matches at 9 bases. The CDR3 contains 15 residues. Trimming cost V 1 base and J 4 bases; bases outside gene matches: 3. The CDR3 sequence: CASSLGIAGADTQYF. CDR3 in DNA: TGTGCCAGCAGTTTAGGGATAGCGGGAGCAGATACGCAGTATTTT.

The chain links TRBV29-1 to TRBJ2-1; 8 nucleotides agree with TRBD1. Looked up from germline, CDR1 is SQVTM and CDR2 is ANQGSEA. The V and J ends lost 6 bases and 2 bases, in that order; junction bases with no gene match: 12. The CDR3 is 16 amino acids. The CDR3 nucleotides are TGCAGCGTGTGGGGGTCATCGGGACAGGCCTACAATGAGCAGTTCTTC. Translation gives CSVWGSSGQAYNEQFF.

The chain links TRBV7-8 to TRBJ2-7; 8 bases fit TRBD2. The CDR3 spans 14 residues. Looked up from germline, CDR1 is SGHVS and CDR2 is FQNEAQ. V shed 7 bases, J shed 4 bases, and the junction held 9 bases outside the gene matches. The CDR3 loop reads CASIGGEVAYEQYF. The CDR3, as DNA: TGTGCCAGCATCGGGGGGGAAGTAGCTTACGAGCAGTACTTC. Filled out from reference TRBV7-8 and TRBJ2-7, the complete variable domain reads GAGVSQSPRYKVAKRGQDVALRCDPISGHVSLFWYQQALGQGPEFLTYFQNEAQLDKSGLPSDRFFAERPEGSVSTLKIQRTQQEDSAVYLCASIGGEVAYEQYFGPGTRLTVT.

The V and J genes are TRBV9 and TRBJ1-6; D perhaps matches TRBD1 (5 bases). V shed 8 bases and J shed 5 bases, with 11 bases lying between them. Germline V gene data show CDR1 as SGDLS and CDR2 as YYNGEE. The CDR3 sequence is 13 residues long. In DNA, the CDR3 is TGTGCCAGTGGGGACGGTAATAATTCACCCCTCCACTTT. It is translated as CASGDGNNSPLHF.

The chain recombines TRBV5-4 with TRBJ1-1, with TRBD1 as a possible D gene (6 bases). V was trimmed by 3 bases and J by 4 bases, leaving 13 bases between them. The CDR3 totals 14 residues. CDR1 and CDR2 from the germline V gene are SGHNT and YYREEE (reference sequence). The CDR3 region has the DNA TGTGCCAGCAGCTCAATACAGGGAGTCACTGAAGCTTTCTTT. Its protein is CASSSIQGVTEAFF.

This clonotype was recorded a few times. V and J are TRBV4-1 and TRBJ1-5; perhaps TRBD1 as D (6 bases). The CDR3 is 15 amino acids. Per the germline V gene, CDR1 is MGHRA and CDR2 is YSYEKL. Deletions cut 1 base from V and 6 bases from J, with 13 bases between. The CDR3 protein is CASSQAPGAGQPQHF. As DNA, the CDR3 is TGCGCCAGCAGCCAAGCCCCGGGGGCAGGTCAGCCCCAGCATTTT.

DNA for the CDR3: TGTGCCAGCCGAGGGACTAGCGGGAACACAGATACGCAGTATTTT. This codes for CASRGTSGNTDTQYF. The chain recombines TRBV28 with TRBJ2-3; 13 positions agree with TRBD2. The CDR3 spans 15 residues. In germline, CDR1 is MDHEN, CDR2 SYDVKM. V lost 8 bases to trimming and J lost 2 bases; unmatched junction nucleotides: 4.

This clonotype was observed once. V usage is TRBV3-1 and J usage is TRBJ1-5; tentative D call: TRBD1 (6 bases). V gave up 3 bases and J gave up 5 bases, with 23 bases separating them. The CDR3 spans 18 residues. CDR1 is LGHDT, CDR2 YNNKEL, per germline (reference sequence). CDR3 nucleotide sequence: TGTGCCAGCAGCCACGGATTAAACCCCCGGGACACACATCAGCCCCAGCATTTT. Its protein is CASSHGLNPRDTHQPQHF.